This entry features one TCR beta chain sequence. The germline V gene encodes CDR1 SQVTM and CDR2 ANQGSEA. There are 17 residues in the CDR3. Trimming cost V 0 bases and J 0 bases, with 17 bases left between them. The entry originates in a study of blood T cell repertoires in COVID-19. Original handling: Reference gene primers were amplified, and this amplification served to estimate nucleated cell counts. Assay: immunoSEQ multiplex PCR; the TCRdb copy retains only in-frame clones and omits some. The D gene and trimming were derived from the DNA, and the V and J assignments and clone size from that table. The profile shows fewer than 95,000 clones, 80% to 90% of them singletons.

Material for sequencing was peripheral blood. This receptor was taken from a man aged 50 to 60 with active or convalescent COVID-19. The V call is TRBV29-1, the J call TRBJ1-1; TRBD1 might be the D (6 bases). The CDR3 nucleotides are TGCAGCGTTGAAGATCGGGGAGGGACATACATGAACACTGAAGCTTTCTTT. Translation gives CSVEDRGGTYMNTEAFF.